One and the same sample provided the 18 T cell receptor beta chains below, sequenced in a study of T-cell memory formation after mild COVID-19 (TCRdb year 2021). Library preparation was by 5' RACE. Sequencing used an Illumina NovaSeq 6000. In-frame beta chains were kept once TCRdb had trimmed the public reads at Q25 with fastp and called clones with MiXCR. Identical CDR3 protein sequences are pooled into one entry, listed with their most common genes and DNA. The sample table lists under 300,000 distinct CDR3 sequences, roughly a tenth of them with a count of one. 20% to 25% of the sample goes to the ten largest clones. Sequences were obtained from PBMCs or a T cell subset sorted from them (not recorded which). Every receptor here comes from a man between 18 and 29 years old who had mild COVID-19 (a few samples of this study predate the infection). The sample titles of this study are shuffled in the database, so cell type and time point are left out; the donor was told from shared clones.

The CDR3 protein is CSVKPTGGGGQETQYF. In nucleotides, the CDR3 is TGCAGCGTTAAACCGACAGGGGGCGGAGGGCAAGAGACCCAGTACTTC. The J gene is TRBJ2-5, the V gene TRBV29-1; 10 bases agree with TRBD1. The CDR3 consists of 16 residues. Germline V lookup: CDR1 SQVTM, CDR2 ANQGSEA. V shed 5 bases, J shed 2 bases, and the junction held 11 bases outside the gene matches.

This clonotype was detected a few times. The rearrangement uses TRBV4-3 and TRBJ1-2; 8 nucleotides line up with TRBD1. Trimming at V came to 1 base and at J to 3 bases, leaving 4 bases not matched to a gene. The CDR3 has 15 amino acids. The V gene's germline CDR1 is LGHNA and CDR2 YSLEER. CDR3 amino acids: CASSQGDRTHYGYTF. The CDR3 DNA sequence: TGCGCCAGCAGCCAAGGGGACAGGACGCACTATGGCTACACCTTC.

This chain joins TRBV5-1 and TRBJ1-2, with a tentative D call TRBD1 (6 bases). Trimming left V 6 bases short and J 0 bases short, with 15 bases between. CDR3 size: 15 residues. Germline CDR1 reads SGHRS; CDR2 reads YFSETQ. The CDR3 bases are TGCGCCAGCAACCTGGGACAAGGCTCTAACTATGGCTACACCTTC. Amino acid sequence: CASNLGQGSNYGYTF.

The table lists this clonotype with many counts. The chain couples TRBV2 to TRBJ2-3, with TRBD2 matching 8 bases. The CDR3 loop spans 15 amino acids. Germline V lookup: CDR1 SNHLY, CDR2 FYNNEI. V trimming: 4 bases; J trimming: 1 base; junction bases outside the gene matches: 4. The DNA of the CDR3 is TGTGCCAGCAGTGTCGGGCGGGGGGGCACAGATACGCAGTATTTT. Encoded protein: CASSVGRGGTDTQYF.

This clonotype was seen a few times. The J gene is TRBJ2-3, the V gene TRBV7-3; D perhaps matches TRBD2 (7 bases). CDR1 is SGHTA, CDR2 FQGTGA, per germline. Trimming cost V 1 base and J 6 bases, with 17 bases left between them. This CDR3 spans 16 amino acids. The CDR3 bases are TGTGCCAGCAGCTTAATGGGGGGGCCTAATCGGGATACGCAGTATTTT. It specifies CASSLMGGPNRDTQYF.

This chain connects TRBV5-1 to TRBJ1-5, with D perhaps matching TRBD1 (5 bases). Germline lookup yields CDR1 SGHRS and CDR2 YFSETQ. The CDR3 is made up of 13 amino acids. The V and J ends lost 5 bases and 5 bases respectively, with 11 bases between them. The CDR3 region has the DNA TGCGCCAGCAGTCGGGACCCGGATCAGCCCCAGCATTTT. This gives the protein CASSRDPDQPQHF. Supplemented by reference TRBV5-1 and TRBJ1-5, the full variable domain reads KAGVTQTPRYLIKTRGQQVTLSCSPISGHRSVSWYQQTPGQGLQFLFEYFSETQRNKGNFPGRFSGRQFSNSRSEMNVSTLELGDSALYLCASSRDPDQPQHFGDGTRLSIL.

This clonotype was recorded a few times. The chain joins TRBV18 to TRBJ1-2; D not resolved. Germline lookup yields CDR1 KGHSH and CDR2 LQKENI. V lost 3 bases and J lost 3, with 8 bases in between. The CDR3 is made up of 13 amino acids. The CDR3 is CASSPTLHYGYTF. The CDR3 nucleotides read TGTGCCAGCTCACCGACTCTACACTATGGCTACACCTTC.

This clonotype has only a few counts. The chain carries TRBV4-1 and TRBJ2-6; 7 bases line up with TRBD1. V was pared by 2 bases and J by 1 base, with 5 bases of the junction left unmatched. The CDR3 is 17 amino acids. The germline V gene has CDR1 MGHRA and CDR2 YSYEKL. CDR3: CASSQWTGRSGANVLTF. For the CDR3, the DNA is TGCGCCAGCAGCCAATGGACAGGAAGGTCTGGGGCCAACGTCCTGACTTTC.

Notes on this clonotype: A much larger clone is a single base away; this may be a read error. This chain uses TRBV6-1 with TRBJ2-5; 8 bases are a match to TRBD2. CDR1 and CDR2 (germline): MNHNS, SASEGT. This CDR3 has 15 residues. V lost 2 bases to trimming and J lost 5 bases; unmatched junction nucleotides: 7. CDR3 DNA sequence: TGTGCCAGCAGTGAATCCGCGGGGGGCCACGAGACCCAGTACTTC. Its protein is CASSESAGGHETQYF.

The V call is TRBV6-5, the J call TRBJ2-7; TRBD1 matches 9 bases. Trimming at V came to 5 bases and at J to 4 bases, leaving 6 bases not matched to a gene. Germline assignment: CDR1 MNHEY and CDR2 SVGAGI. The CDR3 loop spans 14 amino acids. The CDR3 DNA sequence: TGTGCCAGCAGTCCGGGACAGGGTAAATACGAGCAGTACGTC. It translates to CASSPGQGKYEQYV.

This clonotype was counted at least ten times. This chain uses TRBV20-1 with TRBJ2-7, with D tentatively TRBD1 or TRBD2 (6 bases each). With 5 bases removed from V and 4 bases from J, the gap between germline ends came to 15 bases. The CDR3 has 13 residues. CDR1 is DFQATT and CDR2 is SNEGSKA in the germline V gene (reference sequence). This CDR3 reads CSAGGPGRYEQYF. CDR3 sequence (DNA): TGCAGTGCTGGGGGGCCGGGGAGGTACGAGCAGTACTTC.

In its sample, this clonotype was seen a few times. This chain links TRBV9 with TRBJ2-7; no reliable D call. The CDR3 is made up of 14 amino acids. Germline CDR1 and CDR2: SGDLS and YYNGEE. V was pared by 0 bases and J by 0 bases, with 7 bases between. The DNA for the CDR3 is TGTGCCAGCAGCGTAGCTTCAGCCTCCTACGAGCAGTACTTC. This gives the protein CASSVASASYEQYF.

This CDR3 reads CASSRGTGGVNTEAFF. The CDR3 DNA reads as TGTGCCAGCAGCCGCGGGACAGGGGGCGTGAACACTGAAGCTTTCTTT. V and J are TRBV3-1 and TRBJ1-1; 12 bases align to TRBD1. The CDR3 runs to 16 residues. Germline V gene lookup returns CDR1 LGHDT and CDR2 YNNKEL (reference sequence). Trimming at V came to 4 bases and at J to 0 bases, leaving 3 bases not matched to a gene.

This clonotype appeared many times. The chain carries TRBV25-1 and TRBJ2-3, with D possibly matching TRBD1 (6 bases). The V end lost 4 bases, the J end lost 2 bases, and 16 bases lay between the germline ends. This CDR3 has 16 amino acids. From germline, CDR1 is MGHDK and CDR2 SYGVNS. CDR3 in DNA: TGTGCCAGCAGTGTAGGTGGGGGCCGACCCACAGATACGCAGTATTTT. Its translation is CASSVGGGRPTDTQYF.

This clonotype has a count of ten or more. This chain joins TRBV9 and TRBJ2-1, with D perhaps being TRBD1 or TRBD2 (6 bases each). This CDR3 is built from 15 residues. Germline V gene lookup returns CDR1 SGDLS and CDR2 YYNGEE. The V end was cut by 0 bases, the J end by 6 bases, with 13 bases between. In DNA, the CDR3 is TGTGCCAGCAGCGTAGTGGGGGGCAGGGGCAATGAGCAGTTCTTC. This gives the protein CASSVVGGRGNEQFF.

This chain uses TRBV7-2 with TRBJ2-3; 12 bases agree with TRBD2. CDR1 SGHTA and CDR2 FQGNSA come from the germline V gene. This CDR3 spans 19 amino acids. V trimming: 0 bases; J trimming: 0 bases; junction bases outside the gene matches: 7. CDR3: CASSLAPPGLAGSTDTQYF. DNA of the CDR3: TGTGCCAGCAGCTTAGCCCCTCCGGGACTAGCGGGTAGCACAGATACGCAGTATTTT.

The rearrangement joins TRBV9 to TRBJ2-2; 8 bases are shared with TRBD1. The CDR3 contains 16 residues. CDR1 SGDLS and CDR2 YYNGEE come from the germline V gene. V dropped 3 bases and J dropped 2; count of bases not matched to a gene: 6. The CDR3 region is CASSAWGQVNTGELFF. The CDR3 coding sequence is TGTGCCAGCAGCGCCTGGGGACAGGTTAACACCGGGGAGCTGTTTTTT.

This clonotype has a count of ten or more. Sequence at one end of the junction differs from germline and may be a read error. The chain employs TRBV6-5 and TRBJ2-3; the D is unclear. The germline V gene has CDR1 MNHEY and CDR2 SVGAGI. This CDR3 region has 15 residues. CDR3 loop: CASSYSEVFTDTQYF. CDR3 bases: TGTGCAAGCAGTTACTCGGAAGTGTTCACAGATACGCAGTATTTT.